The clone carrying this T cell receptor (beta chain) was found a few times. Antigen unknown. The data were taken from a study of cytomegalovirus exposure and HLA in healthy donors. CDR1 and CDR2 from the germline V gene are SGHNT and YYREEE (reference sequence). V was shortened by 4 bases and J by 7 bases, with 8 bases between the two germline ends. The CDR3 spans 12 residues. PCR employed 60 Vbeta and 13 Jbeta primers. In the original workflow: A follow-up analysis tallied about 80 million unique TCR beta chains, about 10 million shared. Using immunoSEQ multiplex PCR, the repertoire was profiled, and TCRdb retains in-frame clones only, with some absent. V and J calls and clone size are given by that table; D and trimming were obtained from the DNA. The repertoire has roughly 190,000 clones, over 65% of them found once; the top ten carry 1.5% to 2%. Findings of the study overall: Beyond CMV serostatus, there was no information to go on about immune exposure. Analyzed later, most CMV-associated TCR beta chains appeared HLA-restricted.

Nominal health characterized the donors when sampled, though unrecorded immune exposures were likely. This chain joins TRBV5-4 and TRBJ2-2; D is uncertain. The receptor's source is a woman under 40 in good health and CMV-seronegative. The sequencing input was PBMCs. The CDR3 coding sequence is TGTGCCAGCAGCCCTACGTACGGGGAGCTGTTTTTT. Protein: CASSPTYGELFF.